This entry features one TCR beta chain sequence. The antigen remains undetermined. The sample comes from a study of shared clonotypes between healthy human individuals. General study results and limits: Limited genetic and exposure-history diversity came from having few donors. Rarefaction exposed incomplete sorted-subset sequencing despite large depth. Sampling involved blood alone; tissue repertoires likely differ.

Profiling relied on immunoSEQ multiplex PCR, and the TCRdb table lists in-frame clones only, not all of them. Among around 1.6 million clones listed, 95% to 99% were seen once. The source material was naive CD4+ T cells sorted from blood. The subset here: CD45RA+ positively selected. The clonotype comes from a man aged 25-45 years in good health.

CDR3 protein: CASSARGQGNTGELFF. As DNA, the CDR3 is TGTGCCAGCAGCGCACGGGGACAGGGGAACACCGGGGAGCTGTTTTTT. The V gene is TRBV9, the J gene TRBJ2-2; 9 positions match TRBD1. V trimming: 3 bases; J trimming: 1 base; junction bases outside the gene matches: 4. Germline CDR1 and CDR2: SGDLS and YYNGEE. The CDR3 is made up of 16 amino acids.